Given below is one T cell receptor (beta chain) in context. Many counts were recorded for this clonotype. This receptor's antigen is unknown. No base quality information exists; no much larger clone differs at one position. The data belong to a study of naive and memory T cell subsets (dated by TCRdb to about 2017). Background for the entire study: According to the figure summarizing the samples, there were around 10 blood donors, 7 tuberculin skin test biopsies and 3 saline control biopsies. PCR2 was typically run as a SYBR Green qPCR and stopped at a set threshold, although low-input samples could use end-point PCR of around 6 cycles instead. Overall results and qualifications from the work: The RNA-based method was acknowledged as potentially sensitive to TCR transcript changes with T cell activation and differentiation.

The CDR3 holds 11 amino acids from the cysteine to the phenylalanine. This entry keeps only the CDR3 DNA: 33 bases, framed from base 1. At the junction V is shortened by 5 bases and J by 6 bases, with 7 bases in between. The germline V gene specifies SGHTA as CDR1 and FQGNSA as CDR2. Libraries were built with 5' RACE. The ligated cDNA was amplified in four rounds of PCR with nested alpha and beta constant region primers together with the SP2 primer. For the blood and skin samples, TCR RNA was reverse transcribed with SuperScript IV using primers for the alpha and beta constant regions. An oligonucleotide carrying the Illumina SP2 primer and a UMI was ligated to the 3' end of the cDNA by means of T4 RNA ligase 1. The 12-nucleotide UMI consisted of two random hexamers with an eight-base spacer between the hexamers to prevent hairpin formation. TCR alpha and beta chain libraries were processed separately from the second PCR onward, with dual indexing for multiplexing. After pooling, the indexed libraries were analyzed by capillary electrophoresis and sequenced on either an Illumina MiSeq or NextSeq. PhiX DNA at about 5-7% was added to the libraries to raise base diversity and improve cluster recognition. As for the authors' bioinformatics: UMIs were extracted from read 2 by Demultiplexor and combined with the TCR sequence from read 1, and reads were split according to sample indices. V and J genes and V-J junctions were identified by Decombinator, which gave every TCR a five-part identifier that included V and J deletions. UMIs were used by Collapsinator to correct sequencing errors and PCR amplification heterogeneity, so that a UMI-based abundance was obtained for each TCR. CDR3Translator turned identifiers into nucleotide sequence, translated that sequence into amino acids, and pulled out CDR3 regions based on terminal motifs. Error-corrected alpha and beta TCR counts from blood and skin were compared after normalization to input RNA amount. TCRdb reprocessed the public reads (quality trimming at Q25 with fastp, clone calling with MiXCR) and kept in-frame beta chains. Each record represents a unique CDR3 protein, reported with the most common genes and DNA among its rows. The V and J calls reflect TCRdb's pipeline rather than the authors' work. This sample lists 58,000 or so distinct CDR3 sequences; around 8% were detected once. 9.8% of the sample belongs to the ten largest clones.

The study described a robust, sensitive protocol for amplifying, sequencing and analyzing TCRs, using 3' ligation of a UMI-containing oligonucleotide to TCR cDNA. For whole blood analysis, over 2 ml of peripheral blood was collected from healthy adult volunteers into Tempus tubes, and RNA was extracted following the manufacturer's instructions. Total RNA was used without cell sorting and was treated with RQ1 DNase before reverse transcription, with a target input of 1 to 1000 ng. To check how robust the pipeline was in samples where T cells make up a minority population, libraries were built from skin biopsies and whole blood.

The V and J genes are TRBV7-2 and TRBJ1-1, with no D gene named confidently. The source is a female donor in good health. The CDR3 region reads CASSLVSEAFF. Read as DNA, the sequence is TGTGCCAGCAGCCTCGTATCTGAAGCTTTCTTT.